The 18 T cell receptor beta chains listed next were all sequenced from one sample in a study of tumor-infiltrating lymphocytes in primary liver carcinoma. The study extracted blood RNA from unsorted whole blood and also extracted germline DNA. A constant-region primer served to make TCR beta cDNA from about 490 ng total RNA. Three rounds of nested multiplex PCR with slightly modified ARM-PCR produced TCR beta libraries. With TRBV1-TRBV30 forward primers and a C-beta reverse primer, the first two PCR rounds were run for roughly 10 cycles each. Each CDR3 protein is one row after TCRdb ran MiXCR on the multiplex PCR reads. Of approximately 300,000 distinct CDR3 sequences detected, over 55% appear once; the ten largest clones hold 9% to 10%. The sequenced material came from peripheral blood. Receptors originate from a man aged 40-50 years with primary liver carcinoma and hepatitis B virus infection.

As regards this clonotype: A much larger clonotype is one base distant, so this may be a read error. The J gene is TRBJ2-3, the V gene TRBV5-4; possible D gene TRBD1, 6 bases. The CDR3 is 15 residues long. Germline CDR1 and CDR2: SGHNT and YYREEE (reference sequence). CDR3 in DNA: TGTGCCAGCAGCTTGGGGGGCCCGAACAGGGATACGCGGTATTTT. As protein: CASSLGGPNRDTRYF.

On this clonotype: This could be a read error, since a much larger clone is one nucleotide away. This rearrangement joins TRBV6-6 to TRBJ2-7; D might be TRBD1 (6 bases). V shed 6 bases and J shed 4 bases, with 13 bases lying between them. CDR1 and CDR2 (germline): MNHNY, SVGAGI (reference sequence). This CDR3 is built from 13 residues. The CDR3 sequence is CASRSDRTYEQYF. CDR3 bases: TGTGCCAGCAGGTCCGACAGGACTTACGAGCAGTACTTC.

The chain combines TRBV5-4 with TRBJ2-1; D is perhaps TRBD2 (7 bases). Trimming cost V 0 bases and J 9 bases, with 13 bases left between them. This CDR3 spans 14 amino acids. Germline V lookup: CDR1 SGHNT, CDR2 YYREEE (reference sequence). The CDR3 sequence: CASSLVSGGSEQFF. CDR3 in DNA: TGTGCCAGCAGCTTGGTGTCGGGGGGCAGTGAGCAGTTCTTC.

This clonotype showed up just a few times. This chain connects TRBV5-1 to TRBJ2-1, with 7 bases fitting TRBD2. V lost 0 bases and J lost 7; bases outside the gene matches: 7. CDR3 length: 15 amino acids. CDR1 is SGHRS and CDR2 is YFSETQ in the germline V gene. The CDR3 loop is CASSLDVAGGNEQFF. CDR3 nucleotides: TGCGCCAGCAGCTTGGACGTCGCCGGGGGGAATGAGCAGTTCTTC. Complete variable domain (other parts from reference TRBV5-1 and TRBJ2-1): KAGVTQTPRYLIKTRGQQVTLSCSPISGHRSVSWYQQTPGQGLQFLFEYFSETQRNKGNFPGRFSGRQFSNSRSEMNVSTLELGDSALYLCASSLDVAGGNEQFFGPGTRLTVL.

Of note for this clonotype: Its ends do not fully match the called genes, so a read error is possible. The chain carries TRBV6-6 and TRBJ1-6; TRBD1 might be the D (6 bases). The CDR3 extends over 15 amino acids. Germline V lookup: CDR1 MNHNY, CDR2 SVGAGI (reference sequence). CDR3 loop: CVSTKQGIHESPPHF. For the CDR3, the DNA is TGTGTCAGCACCAAACAGGGAATACATGAATCACCCCCCCACTTT.

As to this clonotype: Germline and junction disagree at one end, which may indicate a read error. V usage is TRBV29-1 and J usage is TRBJ1-2; D unresolved. Germline V lookup: CDR1 SQVTM, CDR2 ANQGSEA. This CDR3 is 15 amino acids long. The CDR3 coding sequence is TGTTGCGTTGCCTCTCTACGGAATTCTAACTATGGCTACACCTTC. Residues: CCVASLRNSNYGYTF.

Comment on this clonotype: This could be a read error, since a much larger clone is one nucleotide away. The rearrangement uses TRBV6-2 or TRBV6-3 and TRBJ2-1; D possibly matches TRBD1 or TRBD2 (6 bases each). V lost 5 bases and J 8 bases, leaving 10 bases between the germline ends. Germline V lookup: CDR1 MNHEY, CDR2 SVGEGT. The CDR3 is 12 residues long. The CDR3 protein is CASSQGRHEQFF. CDR3 nucleotide sequence: TGTGCCAGCAGTCAGGGGAGGCATGAGCAGTTCTTC.

Worth noting for this clonotype: One end of the junction does not line up with germline, which may come from a read error. V and J are TRBV6-2 or TRBV6-3 and TRBJ2-7; D not resolved. This CDR3 spans 14 amino acids. In germline, CDR1 is MNHEY, CDR2 SVGEGT. CDR3 in DNA: TGTGCCAGCAGTTCCCGGACGGTGTCCTACGAGCGGTACTTC. Amino acids: CASSSRTVSYERYF.

This rearrangement joins TRBV11-2 to TRBJ2-1; TRBD2 aligns across 7 bases. V was clipped by 5 bases and J by 6 bases; unmatched bases: 16. Germline CDR1 reads SGHAT; CDR2 reads FQNNGV. The CDR3 is 17 residues long. The CDR3 reads CASSEFSGLMGFNEQFF. The CDR3 region has the DNA TGTGCCAGCAGCGAGTTTTCGGGACTAATGGGGTTCAATGAGCAGTTCTTC.

This clonotype was counted once. A clone one base away is much larger, so this may be a read error. The V and J genes are TRBV5-4 and TRBJ2-1, with unresolved D. Trimming pared 2 bases from V and 3 bases from J, leaving 18 bases between. CDR3 length: 17 amino acids. Looked up from germline, CDR1 is SGHNT and CDR2 is YYREEE (reference sequence). Here the CDR3 reads CASSFSAWVSFYNEQFF. CDR3 nucleotide sequence: TGTGCCAGCAGCTTTTCCGCTTGGGTAAGCTTCTACAATGAGCAGTTCTTC.

This clonotype was counted between two and nine times. This chain links TRBV5-4 with TRBJ2-7; D is perhaps TRBD2 (6 bases). Germline V lookup: CDR1 SGHNT, CDR2 YYREEE (reference sequence). The CDR3 has 14 residues. The V gene lost 0 bases and the J gene lost 4 bases, with 11 bases spanning the gap. DNA of the CDR3: TGTGCCAGCAGCTTGGGACTAGTGGAATACGAGCAGTACTTC. Encoded protein: CASSLGLVEYEQYF.

Note on this clonotype: This could be a read error, since a much larger clone is one nucleotide away. The genes are TRBV28 and TRBJ2-7, with TRBD2 matching over 7 bases. Germline CDR1 MDHEN, CDR2 SYDVKM. The CDR3 spans 13 residues. The CDR3 region has the DNA TGTGCCAACAGTTTCCGCGGGAGAGGCGAGCAGTACTTC. Amino acids: CANSFRGRGEQYF. Looking up the rest from reference TRBV28 and TRBJ2-7 gives the full variable domain: DVKVTQSSRYLVKRTGEKVFLECVQDMDHENMFWYRQDPGLGLRLIYFSYDVKMKEKGDIPEGYSVSREKKERFSLILESASTNQTSMYLCANSFRGRGEQYFGPGTRLTVT.

The sample holds many counts of this clonotype. The chain links TRBV29-1 to TRBJ1-1; D perhaps matches TRBD1 (6 bases). Germline V gene lookup returns CDR1 SQVTM and CDR2 ANQGSEA. The CDR3 length is 15 residues. With 1 base removed from V and 4 bases from J, the gap between germline ends came to 16 bases. The CDR3 DNA reads as TGCAGCGTTGAAGCAACGGGGGCTTGGAGCACTGAAGCTTTCTTT. Translated, it gives CSVEATGAWSTEAFF.

In regard to this clonotype: The junction departs from germline at one end; a sequencing error may be responsible. The chain recombines TRBV11-2 with TRBJ2-1; the match to TRBD2 covers 15 bases. The length of the CDR3 is 19 residues. Per germline, CDR1 SGHAT and CDR2 FQNNGV. This CDR3 is CASSSIRTSGRVSYNEQFF. CDR3 sequence (DNA): TGTGCCAGCAGCTCCATCCGGACTAGCGGGAGGGTCTCCTACAATGAGCAATTCTTC.

The chain links TRBV6-1 to TRBJ2-6; a weak D match, TRBD2 (5 bases). There are 15 residues in the CDR3. Trimming shortened V by 5 bases and J by 2 bases, and 10 bases separated the two germline ends. CDR1 and CDR2 (germline): MNHNS, SASEGT. The chain's CDR3 is CASSHTGTGANVLTF. The CDR3, as DNA: TGTGCCAGCAGTCATACGGGAACTGGGGCCAACGTCCTGACTTTC.

In this sample, this clonotype turned up a few times. This rearrangement joins TRBV10-3 to TRBJ1-1; D gene ambiguous. Trimming left V 5 bases short and J 1 base short, with 17 bases between. CDR1 is ENHRY and CDR2 is SYGVKD in the germline V gene. The CDR3 loop spans 16 amino acids. The CDR3 region is CAISPPRVGGNTEAFF. In nucleotides, the CDR3 is TGTGCCATCAGTCCCCCTAGGGTGGGCGGGAACACTGAAGCTTTCTTT.

This sequence joins TRBV29-1 and TRBJ2-3; 16 nucleotides align to TRBD2. Losses at the gene ends were 5 bases for V and 4 bases for J; bases not matched to a gene: 9. CDR1 SQVTM and CDR2 ANQGSEA come from the germline V gene. The CDR3 is made up of 17 amino acids. CDR3 protein: CSVQGLAGGRRSDTQYF. The CDR3 coding sequence is TGCAGCGTTCAGGGACTAGCGGGAGGGCGAAGATCAGATACGCAGTATTTT.

In its sample, this clonotype was seen once. The junction shows a germline mismatch at one end, possibly a read error. The rearrangement uses TRBV4-2 and TRBJ1-6; 7 bases align to TRBD1. This CDR3 has 13 residues. The germline CDR1 and CDR2 sequences are LGHNA and YNFKEQ. CDR3: CVSSQGGDSPLHF. For the CDR3, the DNA is TGTGTCAGCAGTCAAGGGGGCGATTCACCCCTCCACTTT.